Sequencing of this T cell receptor beta chain was carried out in a study of tumor-infiltrating lymphocytes in primary liver carcinoma. Looking at the study overall: Each of the growths was stage T1-T3 N0M0, extending about 4.2 to 11 cm across.

Unsorted bulk tissue, roughly 20-33 mg of it, served as the source for co-extraction of RNA and DNA. With a constant-region primer, TCR beta cDNA was made from roughly 500 ng of total RNA. Construction of TCR beta libraries relied on three successive nested multiplex PCR rounds employing slightly modified ARM-PCR. For around 10 cycles apiece, the opening two PCR rounds ran with TRBV1-TRBV30 forward primers and a C-beta reverse primer. One entry per CDR3 protein, called by TCRdb with MiXCR from the multiplex PCR reads. The table has about 44,000 distinct CDR3 sequences, about 80% seen once; the top ten hold 25% to 30%. Study outcomes and limitations: Tumors reached a significantly greater top-250-clone fraction than blood did (p = 0.039). Lesser overlap characterized tumor-adjacent and tumor-blood pairs relative to tumor region pairs.

Germline V gene sequence: CDR1 SGHAT, CDR2 FQDESV (reference sequence). The CDR3 has 18 amino acids. About this clonotype: The antigen is unknown. The germline gene is not matched at one end of the junction; a read error may be the cause.

The receptor comes from a man in his forties with primary liver carcinoma and hepatitis B virus infection. The J gene is TRBJ2-2, the V gene TRBV11-1; D is undetermined. The specimen sequenced was liver tumor tissue from sampling region 3. Subset indicated: tumor region T3, left-lateral pole. The CDR3: CASGFLSIGDANTGELFF. In nucleotides, the CDR3 is TGTGCCAGCGGCTTTTTGTCGATAGGAGACGCGAACACCGGTGAGTTGTTTTTT.